This entry concerns a single TCR beta chain. No antigen is known for it. This specimen comes from a study of response to subunit inactivated influenza vaccine. Whole-study results and caveats: Researchers suggested that each seasonal influenza vaccination recruits few new T cells.

One entry per CDR3 protein, called by TCRdb with MiXCR from the RT-PCR reads. The repertoire holds roughly 700,000 distinct CDR3 sequences, with around 14% as singletons. Between the trimmed V and J ends, which lost 3 bases and 5 bases, there was a span of 16 bases. From germline, CDR1 is KGHSH and CDR2 LQKENI. The CDR3 totals 15 residues. The rearrangement links TRBV18 to TRBJ1-2; D remains ambiguous. The sample consisted of PBMCs from blood, taken about 12 days after vaccination. The receptor's source is a man aged 45-65 years who received an inactivated influenza vaccine. The CDR3 sequence is CASSPSGRPPYGYTF. The CDR3 coding sequence is TGTGCCAGCTCACCCTCTGGGAGGCCGCCTTATGGCTACACCTTC.